The 10 T cell receptor beta chains given below trace back to one sample, sequenced in a study of blood T cell repertoires in COVID-19 (TCRdb year 2020). Library construction relied on the immunoSEQ multiplex PCR assay. In its TCRdb copy, this immuneACCESS table keeps in-frame sequences only and misses some clones. Where compared with another copy, unresolved V genes explain less than half of these, and the others have no known cause. Here the sample has 200,000 to 250,000 clones; 80% occur a single time. Nearly 7.5% of the sample is taken by the ten largest. Specimen: PBMCs or T cells enriched from blood (not recorded which). These receptors all stem from a woman aged 40 to 55 with acute COVID-19.

The chain uses TRBV27 and TRBJ1-1; D uncertain. The germline V gene encodes CDR1 MNHEY and CDR2 SMNVEV (reference sequence). Deletions cut 3 bases from V and 10 bases from J, with 18 bases between. The CDR3 covers 14 residues. As DNA, the CDR3 is TGTGCCAGCAGTTTTATCCCGGAGCGGGGATTAGCTTTCTTT. This codes for CASSFIPERGLAFF.

In its sample, this clone was seen a few times. The V gene is TRBV28, the J gene TRBJ1-2; no definite D call. There are 14 residues in the CDR3. Germline CDR1 is MDHEN and CDR2 is SYDVKM. Trimming removed 6 bases from V and 4 bases from J, with 15 bases in between. In DNA, the CDR3 is TGTGCCAGCAGGGGCGGAGGCTCCTCCTATGGCTACACCTTC. Encoded protein: CASRGGGSSYGYTF.

The chain is built from TRBV19 and TRBJ1-3; no clear D gene. CDR1 is LNHDA and CDR2 is SQIVND in the germline V gene (reference sequence). The V end was cut by 7 bases, the J end by 0 bases, with 10 bases between. This CDR3 comprises 14 residues. The CDR3 DNA sequence: TGTGCCAGTAAAAGGGAGTACTCTGGAAACACCATATATTTT. Amino acid sequence: CASKREYSGNTIYF. Drawing the rest from reference TRBV19 and TRBJ1-3, the complete variable domain is DGGITQSPKYLFRKEGQNVTLSCEQNLNHDAMYWYRQDPGQGLRLIYYSQIVNDFQKGDIAEGYSVSREKKESFPLTVTSAQKNPTAFYLCASKREYSGNTIYFGEGSWLTVV.

This clone has a single count. The chain carries TRBV6-2 or TRBV6-3 and TRBJ2-5; D is perhaps TRBD1 (7 bases). This CDR3 is 20 amino acids long. V shed 2 bases and J shed 2 bases, with 27 bases lying between them. The V gene's germline CDR1 is MNHEY and CDR2 SVGEGT. CDR3 in amino acids: CASSYQNGGGPGQIQETQYF. As DNA, the CDR3 is TGTGCCAGCAGTTACCAGAATGGAGGAGGGCCGGGACAGATACAAGAGACCCAGTACTTC.

A single count supports this clone. The gene calls are TRBV29-1 and TRBJ1-2; D call uncertain. There are 14 residues in the CDR3. V was clipped by 2 bases and J by 4 bases, with 14 bases between them. The germline V gene encodes CDR1 SQVTM and CDR2 ANQGSEA. CDR3 amino acids: CSVEHGRPLYGYTF. The DNA of the CDR3 is TGCAGCGTTGAACACGGCAGGCCCCTCTATGGCTACACCTTC.

This chain joins TRBV5-6 and TRBJ2-3; D uncertain. The CDR3 runs to 15 residues. CDR1 is SGHDT and CDR2 is YYEEEE in the germline V gene. V was clipped by 2 bases and J by 0 bases, with 10 bases between them. This CDR3 reads CASSFMLGSTDTQYF. CDR3 DNA sequence: TGTGCCAGCAGCTTCATGCTAGGTAGCACAGATACGCAGTATTTT.

In this sample, this clone turned up once. The CDR3 nucleotides read TGTGCCAGCAGCCGGACGGACAGCCCGGGACTAGCGGTAAATGAGCAGTTCTTC. The encoded protein is CASSRTDSPGLAVNEQFF. The chain joins TRBV11-2 to TRBJ2-1; 11 bases agree with TRBD2. Germline CDR1 is SGHAT and CDR2 is FQNNGV. CDR3 length equals 18 residues. The V and J ends lost 5 bases and 7 bases, in that order; junction bases with no gene match: 16.

The genes are TRBV5-4 and TRBJ2-1; 12 nucleotides match TRBD2. CDR1 SGHNT and CDR2 YYREEE come from the germline V gene (reference sequence). This CDR3 has 15 amino acids. Trimming removed 4 bases from V and 4 bases from J; junction bases left unmatched: 3. In DNA form, the CDR3 reads TGTGCCAGCAGCCGGACTAGCGGGGATTACAATGAGCAGTTCTTC. Amino acids: CASSRTSGDYNEQFF.

The chain combines TRBV27 with TRBJ1-2; the D gene is possibly TRBD1 (6 bases). Germline loops: CDR1 MNHEY, CDR2 SMNVEV (reference sequence). The CDR3 length is 13 residues. V was cut by 3 bases and J by 8 bases, with 13 bases left in between. The CDR3 DNA reads TGTGCCAGCAGTTTTGGGCAGGGGCAGGGCTACACCTTC. Its translation is CASSFGQGQGYTF.

This clone was counted ten times or more. V usage is TRBV4-2 and J usage is TRBJ2-7, with TRBD2 matching over 7 bases. Trimming took 0 bases from V and 0 from J; bases not matched to a gene: 11. The CDR3 runs to 18 residues. Germline CDR1 is LGHNA and CDR2 is YNFKEQ. The CDR3 DNA reads TGTGCCAGCAGCCAAGATGGTTTGGCTAGCGGTACCTCCTACGAGCAGTACTTC. Protein: CASSQDGLASGTSYEQYF.